This T cell receptor beta chain is drawn from a study of blood T cell repertoires in COVID-19. Generated by immunoSEQ multiplex PCR, the TCRdb table keeps only in-frame clones and is missing some. The sample has a few hundred thousand clones, less than 90% seen once; the top ten hold approximately 4.8%. Germline V CDR1 and CDR2: SNHLY, FYNNEI. V was clipped by 5 bases and J by 1 base; unmatched bases: 6. There are 16 residues in the CDR3. The chain uses TRBV2 and TRBJ2-2, with 8 bases fitting TRBD1. The clonotype originates from a woman aged 25 to 39 who had been exposed to COVID-19. Material for sequencing was PBMCs or T cells enriched from blood (not recorded which). CDR3 sequence: CASSQQGELNTGELFF. The CDR3 nucleotides read TGTGCCAGCAGTCAACAGGGGGAATTGAACACCGGGGAGCTGTTTTTT.